The text below deals with one TCR beta chain. No cognate antigen has been identified for it. No base-level quality is on record; no much larger clone is a single base apart. The sample originates from a study of blood T cell repertoires in COVID-19 (TCRdb year 2020). Context from the whole study: Collaborator samples came from the United States, Italy and Spain and covered acute and convalescent phases of COVID-19. Where available, HLA class I and class II types were obtained from metadata supplied by the sample provider rather than from assay-based typing. A de-identified subject ID, COVID-19 status, age in years and sex were almost always included in the sample metadata. Samples were obtained from the ongoing ImmuneRACE study (first 160 participants) and from 950 to 1,500 subjects provided by 6 global collaborators. The material from the prospective study consisted of cDNA or gDNA derived from T cells, B-cell-depleted T cells, or PBMCs. A freely available public database, intended as a resource for researchers studying the immune response to SARS-CoV-2, is where the repertoires were released. The dataset comprised deeply sampled blood TCRbeta repertoires from subjects exposed to, actively infected with, or recovered from COVID-19. The investigation overall reported the following: The quantity of clinical and demographic metadata differed by source and by participant and was supplied without curation.

The collaborating institutions used their own protocols to collect whole blood in K2EDTA tubes. For TCRbeta analysis, collaborators shipped samples in one of three forms: frozen whole blood, isolated PBMCs, or DNA extracted from either of those sample types. From the germline V gene, CDR1 is SGHTA and CDR2 is FQGTGA. Ends trimmed: V by 1 base, J by 7 bases; bases unmatched to a gene: 10. The CDR3 runs 16 amino acids, cysteine and phenylalanine included. Of the read, only the CDR3 DNA is kept; its 48 bases are in frame from base 1. The immunoSEQ Assay, a bias-controlled multiplex PCR, was used to amplify TCRbeta CDR3 regions from genomic DNA. In the authors' own workflow: The number of nucleated cells in each sample was estimated from the amplification of reference gene primers within the assay. To quantify the absolute abundance of each unique TCRbeta CDR3 rearrangement, sequence reads were collapsed and filtered. For each sample, productive Simpson clonality was calculated as the square root of Simpson's diversity index across productive rearrangements. The clones in this table, taken by TCRdb from immuneACCESS, are in-frame only. Not every clone is retained; where verified, under half of the shortfall comes from an unresolved V gene, and the cause of the rest is unknown. V, J and clone size reflect that table, while D and trimming were determined from the DNA. The sample table contains around 63,000 clones; only one count was recorded for about 91% of them. Roughly 18% of the sample is in the top ten clones.

The source of this sequence is a woman older than 75 with active COVID-19. Recombination linked TRBV7-3 to TRBJ2-1; 7 nucleotides in the junction match TRBD2. Sequences were obtained from peripheral blood. The CDR3 is CASSLNSAGVGNEQFF. The nucleotide sequence is given as TGTGCCAGCAGCTTAAATAGCGCGGGGGTTGGGAATGAGCAGTTCTTC. Full variable domain (CDR3 extended with the reference TRBV7-3 and TRBJ2-1 proteins): GAGVSQTPSNKVTEKGKYVELRCDPISGHTALYWYRQSLGQGPEFLIYFQGTGAADDSGLPNDRFFAVRPEGSVSTLKIQRTERGDSAVYLCASSLNSAGVGNEQFFGPGTRLTVL.